In this sample, the clone carrying this T cell receptor (beta chain) turned up a few times. The antigen is unknown. V trimming: 6 bases; J trimming: 11 bases; junction bases outside the gene matches: 3. The CDR3 covers 11 residues. Germline V lookup: CDR1 MNHEY, CDR2 SMNVEV (reference sequence). Constant-region reverse primers amplified full-length variable regions, followed by semi-nested Nested Universal Primer A PCR. In TCRdb, the 5' RACE reads were re-called with MiXCR into one record per CDR3 protein. The top ten clones hold under 3% of a sample with roughly 54,000 distinct CDR3 sequences, under 20% of them seen once. Naive CD4+ cells had CD25+ Tregs removed. Study findings and constraints: Tumor Treg TCRs overlapped most with tumor naive CD4+ cells. Tumor memory CD4+ T cell TCR gene usage clustered with blood and lymph node memory CD4+ cells and lymph node naive CD4+ cells.

Sequencing was carried out using naive CD4+ T cells sorted from blood. Subset given: naive CD4+ T cells, CD4+CD45RA+CD25-. This chain uses TRBV27 with TRBJ2-3; 9 positions agree with TRBD1. The source is a female donor with breast cancer. The CDR3 sequence: CASSWDRVQYF. For the CDR3, the DNA is TGTGCCAGCAGCTGGGACAGGGTGCAGTATTTT.